One and the same sample provided the 19 T cell receptor beta chains below, sequenced in a study of T-cell reconstitution after alpha-beta-depleted transplantation in children. Unique molecular identifiers were incorporated when the TCRbeta library was constructed. TCRdb ran MiXCR on the PCR reads and lists one entry per CDR3 protein. The table has around 370,000 distinct CDR3 sequences, around 15% seen once; the top ten hold about 41%. Sequencing was performed on PBMCs, mostly from graft donor cells, taken 360 days after TCRalphabeta/CD19-depleted stem cell transplant. These receptors all stem from a male patient aged 2 to 9 who had a stem cell transplant for acute lymphoblastic leukemia, so the T cells may come from the graft donor.

J is TRBJ2-5 and V is TRBV30, with 8 bases aligning to TRBD1. CDR3 length: 13 residues. The J segment lost 1 base and the V segment lost 4 bases, leaving 2 bases of the junction unmatched. The germline V gene has CDR1 GTSNPN and CDR2 SVGIG (reference sequence). This CDR3 reads CAWTGTGQETQYF. CDR3 nucleotide sequence: TGTGCCTGGACCGGGACAGGCCAAGAGACCCAGTACTTC.

The V and J genes are TRBV6-2 or TRBV6-3 and TRBJ2-3; 7 bases are a match to TRBD1. CDR1 and CDR2 (germline): MNHEY, SVGEGT. This CDR3 spans 15 amino acids. V trimming: 3 bases; J trimming: 1 base; junction bases outside the gene matches: 4. The CDR3 DNA is TGTGCCAGCAGTTATAGGGGGCCCCGCACAGATACGCAGTATTTT. Translation gives CASSYRGPRTDTQYF.

The chain couples TRBV27 to TRBJ2-1; D is ambiguous. Germline CDR1 MNHEY, CDR2 SMNVEV (reference sequence). The CDR3 totals 15 residues. V was pared by 2 bases and J by 0 bases, with 8 bases between. The CDR3: CASSLNYYSYNEQFF. The CDR3 DNA reads as TGTGCCAGCAGTTTAAATTACTACTCCTACAATGAGCAGTTCTTC.

The chain couples TRBV12-3 or TRBV12-4 to TRBJ2-5; 10 bases agree with TRBD1. The CDR3 contains 15 residues. The junction had 4 bases not matched to a gene; V was cut back by 5 bases and J by 1 base. DNA for the CDR3: TGTGCCAGCAGTCGGACAGGGGGGGTCCAAGAGACCCAGTACTTC. Translation: CASSRTGGVQETQYF.

The rearrangement joins TRBV20-1 to TRBJ2-7, with 7 bases matching TRBD2. V was clipped by 2 bases and J by 0 bases; unmatched bases: 1. Germline V gene lookup returns CDR1 DFQATT and CDR2 SNEGSKA (reference sequence). The CDR3 has 13 residues. CDR3 loop: CSARTSASYEQYF. CDR3 nucleotides: TGCAGTGCTAGAACTAGCGCCTCCTACGAGCAGTACTTC.

This clonotype was detected a few times. This sequence joins TRBV4-3 and TRBJ2-2, with a tentative D call TRBD2 (6 bases). The CDR3 contains 15 residues. V dropped 1 base and J dropped 5 bases, with 11 bases sitting between them. Germline loops: CDR1 LGHNA, CDR2 YSLEER. The CDR3 DNA sequence: TGCGCCAGCAGCCAAGCGGACTACAGTACCGGGGAGCTGTTTTTT. It specifies CASSQADYSTGELFF.

V and J are TRBV12-3 or TRBV12-4 and TRBJ2-1; tentative D call: TRBD1 (5 bases). The CDR3 length is 16 residues. V was shortened by 2 bases and J by 6 bases, with 17 bases between the two germline ends. CDR3 region: CASSLSRVKPTNEQFF. DNA for the CDR3: TGTGCCAGCAGTTTATCCAGGGTGAAGCCCACCAATGAGCAGTTCTTC.

This clonotype was detected only a few times. The J gene is TRBJ2-5, the V gene TRBV4-3, with TRBD1 identical over 9 bases. CDR3 length: 15 residues. Germline loops: CDR1 LGHNA, CDR2 YSLEER. Trimming cost V 1 base and J 4 bases; bases outside gene matches: 4. The CDR3 loop reads CASSQAPTGGETQYF. The CDR3 DNA reads TGCGCCAGCAGCCAAGCTCCGACAGGGGGAGAGACCCAGTACTTC.

The chain is built from TRBV28 and TRBJ2-7; 9 bases fit TRBD1. Germline CDR1 and CDR2: MDHEN and SYDVKM. CDR3 size: 15 residues. With V trimmed by 5 bases and J by 5 bases, 10 bases remained unmatched. CDR3 bases: TGTGCCAGCAGTGTACTGACCGGGACAGGGAACGAGCAGTACTTC. It translates to CASSVLTGTGNEQYF.

This clonotype was seen many times. The J gene is TRBJ2-7, the V gene TRBV12-3 or TRBV12-4; 12 bases match TRBD1. The CDR3 runs to 17 residues. V lost 6 bases, J lost 3 bases, and 12 bases stayed unmatched. The CDR3 here is CASSRIGTGGFGYEQYF. For the CDR3, the DNA is TGTGCCAGCAGCCGGATAGGGACAGGGGGCTTTGGCTACGAGCAGTACTTC.

The chain carries TRBV5-1 and TRBJ2-1; 7 bases are shared with TRBD1. CDR1 and CDR2 from the germline V gene are SGHRS and YFSETQ. Losses at the gene ends were 4 bases for V and 7 bases for J; bases not matched to a gene: 8. The CDR3 is 14 residues long. The CDR3, as DNA: TGCGCCAGCAGCATTCGACAGGGTAGTAATGAGCAGTTCTTC. It yields the protein CASSIRQGSNEQFF. Full variable domain (missing parts from reference TRBV5-1 and TRBJ2-1): KAGVTQTPRYLIKTRGQQVTLSCSPISGHRSVSWYQQTPGQGLQFLFEYFSETQRNKGNFPGRFSGRQFSNSRSEMNVSTLELGDSALYLCASSIRQGSNEQFFGPGTRLTVL.

This clonotype was found a few times. V is TRBV20-1 and J is TRBJ2-1, with 8 bases that match TRBD2. This CDR3 has 16 amino acids. Germline loops: CDR1 DFQATT, CDR2 SNEGSKA (reference sequence). Losses at the gene ends were 1 base for V and 9 bases for J; bases not matched to a gene: 14. CDR3 residues: CSARVVLAGHYGEQFF. In nucleotides, the CDR3 is TGCAGTGCTAGAGTTGTGTTAGCGGGACACTACGGTGAGCAGTTCTTC.

In its sample, this clonotype was seen many times. The chain joins TRBV6-2 or TRBV6-3 to TRBJ2-1; D may match TRBD1 or TRBD2 (5 bases each). The CDR3 runs to 16 residues. Looked up from germline, CDR1 is MNHEY and CDR2 is SVGEGT. Between the trimmed V and J ends, which lost 0 bases and 6 bases, there was a span of 15 bases. CDR3 residues: CASSYSGGGMGNEQFF. The CDR3 DNA is TGTGCCAGCAGTTACTCTGGTGGGGGAATGGGCAATGAGCAGTTCTTC.

This clonotype was observed a handful of times. This chain connects TRBV18 to TRBJ1-2; D remains ambiguous. The germline V gene has CDR1 KGHSH and CDR2 LQKENI. Trimming shortened V by 3 bases and J by 6 bases, and 17 bases separated the two germline ends. There are 15 residues in the CDR3. CDR3 in amino acids: CASSPGRLSADGYTF. In DNA, the CDR3 is TGTGCCAGCTCACCCGGACGGCTCTCAGCTGATGGCTACACCTTC.

Ten or more counts support this clonotype. The rearrangement joins TRBV12-3 or TRBV12-4 to TRBJ2-1, with 9 bases identical to TRBD2. The CDR3 runs 16 residues. The trim removed 3 bases at V and 9 bases at J, leaving 12 bases unmatched. Here the CDR3 DNA reads TGTGCCAGCAGTTTTAGGGGATTAGCGGGAGTCACTGAGCAGTTCTTC. Protein sequence: CASSFRGLAGVTEQFF.

This clonotype occurred a few times. V gene TRBV4-3 combines with J gene TRBJ2-4; D may be TRBD2 (5 bases). V dropped 4 bases and J dropped 8 bases, with 18 bases sitting between them. In germline, CDR1 is LGHNA, CDR2 YSLEER. The CDR3 covers 15 residues. The CDR3 DNA follows: TGCGCCAGCAGCCCATGGCCGGGGAGTAAATACATTCAGTACTTC. The encoded protein is CASSPWPGSKYIQYF.

Ten or more counts support this clonotype. The chain has TRBV5-6 and TRBJ2-1; 7 bases line up with TRBD2. CDR1 SGHDT and CDR2 YYEEEE come from the germline V gene. Germline trimming cut 3 bases from V and 6 bases from J; bases unmatched to any gene: 3. The CDR3 length is 13 residues. CDR3 nucleotides: TGTGCCAGCAGCTCACTAGCGACCAATGAGCAGTTCTTC. This translates into CASSSLATNEQFF.

The chain recombines TRBV5-1 with TRBJ1-3; tentatively, D is TRBD1 (6 bases). Germline V gives CDR1 SGHRS, CDR2 YFSETQ. The length of the CDR3 is 13 residues. V was shortened by 1 base and J by 8 bases, with 10 bases between the two germline ends. CDR3 sequence (DNA): TGCGCCAGCAGCTTGTCCAGGGGACACACCATATATTTT. This encodes CASSLSRGHTIYF.

This clonotype was found a few times. The genes are TRBV10-3 and TRBJ2-1; no firm D call. This CDR3 contains 13 residues. Trimming cost V 4 bases and J 9 bases, with 13 bases left between them. CDR1 and CDR2 (germline): ENHRY, SYGVKD. The CDR3 nucleotides read TGTGCCATCAGTGCAGCACCCGAGCTTGAGCAGTTCTTC. Translated, it gives CAISAAPELEQFF.